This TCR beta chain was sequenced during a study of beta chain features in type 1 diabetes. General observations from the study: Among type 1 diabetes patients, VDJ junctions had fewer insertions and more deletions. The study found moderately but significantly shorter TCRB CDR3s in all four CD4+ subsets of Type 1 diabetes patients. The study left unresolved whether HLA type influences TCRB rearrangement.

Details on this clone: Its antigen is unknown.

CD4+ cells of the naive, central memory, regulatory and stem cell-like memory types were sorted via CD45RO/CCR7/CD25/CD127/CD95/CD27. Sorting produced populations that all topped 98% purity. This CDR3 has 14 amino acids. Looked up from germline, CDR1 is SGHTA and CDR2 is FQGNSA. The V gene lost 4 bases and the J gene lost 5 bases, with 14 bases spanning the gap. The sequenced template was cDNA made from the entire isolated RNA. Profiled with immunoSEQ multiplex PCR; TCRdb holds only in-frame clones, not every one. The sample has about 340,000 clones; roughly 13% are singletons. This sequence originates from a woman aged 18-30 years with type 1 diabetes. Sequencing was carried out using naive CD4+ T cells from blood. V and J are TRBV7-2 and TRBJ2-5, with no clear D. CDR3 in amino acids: CASSSILRFETQYF. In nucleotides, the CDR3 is TGTGCCAGCAGCTCCATCCTGAGGTTTGAGACCCAGTACTTC.